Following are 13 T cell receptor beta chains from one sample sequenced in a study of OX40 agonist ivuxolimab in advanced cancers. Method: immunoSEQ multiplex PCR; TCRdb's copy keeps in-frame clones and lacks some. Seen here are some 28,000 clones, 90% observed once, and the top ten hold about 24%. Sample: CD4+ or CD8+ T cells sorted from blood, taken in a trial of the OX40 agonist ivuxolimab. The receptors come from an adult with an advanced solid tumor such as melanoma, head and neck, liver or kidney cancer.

In nucleotides, the CDR3 is TGCGCCAGCAGCCAAGACGCTCCATACACCGGGGAGCTGTTTTTT. It encodes CASSQDAPYTGELFF. This chain joins TRBV4-3 and TRBJ2-2, with D unresolved. V dropped 0 bases and J dropped 3 bases, with 8 bases sitting between them. The CDR3 consists of 15 residues. Germline loops: CDR1 LGHNA, CDR2 YSLEER.

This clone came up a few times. The CDR3 DNA reads TGTGCCAGCAGCCCGGTTGCAGGAGCATACAATGAGCAGTTCTTC. It encodes CASSPVAGAYNEQFF. This chain links TRBV14 with TRBJ2-1, with D hard to call. The V gene lost 4 bases and the J gene lost 4 bases, with 14 bases spanning the gap. This CDR3 contains 15 residues. Germline-derived CDR1 and CDR2 are SGHDN and FVKESK.

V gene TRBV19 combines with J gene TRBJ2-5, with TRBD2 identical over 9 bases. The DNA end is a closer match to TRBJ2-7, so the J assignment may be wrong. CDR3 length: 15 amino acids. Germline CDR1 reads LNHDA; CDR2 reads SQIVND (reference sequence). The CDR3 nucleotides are TGTGCCAGTAGTATAGGGGCGGGAGGGACCTACGAGCAGTACTTC. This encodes CASSIGAGGTYEQYF.

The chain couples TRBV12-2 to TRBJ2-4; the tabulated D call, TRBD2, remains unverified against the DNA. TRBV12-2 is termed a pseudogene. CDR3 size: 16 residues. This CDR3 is CASRLARLAGGDIQYF. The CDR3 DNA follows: TGTGCAAGTCGCTTAGCGCGACTAGCGGGAGGGGACATTCAGTACTTC.

The CDR3 protein is CAWSGWTGEGYYEQYF. CDR3 DNA: TGTGCCTGGAGCGGATGGACAGGAGAGGGGTATTACGAGCAGTACTTC. V gene TRBV30 combines with J gene TRBJ2-7, with TRBD1 matching over 7 bases. Trimming took 3 bases from V and 4 from J; bases not matched to a gene: 15. Germline V gene data show CDR1 as GTSNPN and CDR2 as SVGIG (reference sequence). This CDR3 has 16 residues.

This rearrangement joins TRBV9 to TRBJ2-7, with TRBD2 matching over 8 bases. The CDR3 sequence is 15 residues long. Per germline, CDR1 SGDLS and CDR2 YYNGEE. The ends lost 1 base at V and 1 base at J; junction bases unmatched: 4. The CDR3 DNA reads TGTGCCAGCAGCGTATTAGCGGGGACTTCCTACGAGCAGTACTTC. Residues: CASSVLAGTSYEQYF.

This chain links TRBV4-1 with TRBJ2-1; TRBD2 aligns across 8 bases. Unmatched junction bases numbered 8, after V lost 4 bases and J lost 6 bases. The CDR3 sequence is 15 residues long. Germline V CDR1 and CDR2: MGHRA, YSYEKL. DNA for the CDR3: TGCGCCAGCAGCCTACCGGGACTAGTAGCCAATGAGCAGTTCTTC. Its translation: CASSLPGLVANEQFF.

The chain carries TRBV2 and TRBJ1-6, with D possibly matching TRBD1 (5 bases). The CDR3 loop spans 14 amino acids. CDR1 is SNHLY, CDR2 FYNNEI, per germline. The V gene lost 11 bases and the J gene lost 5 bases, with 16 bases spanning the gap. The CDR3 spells CAGQAQGDNSPLHF. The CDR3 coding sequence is TGTGCCGGCCAAGCCCAGGGAGATAATTCACCCCTCCACTTT.

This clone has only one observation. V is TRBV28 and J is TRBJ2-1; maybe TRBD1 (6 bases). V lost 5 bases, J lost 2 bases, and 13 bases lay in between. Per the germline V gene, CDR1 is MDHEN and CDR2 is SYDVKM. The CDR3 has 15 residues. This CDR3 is CASSANRVTYNEQFF. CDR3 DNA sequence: TGTGCCAGCAGTGCAAACAGGGTAACCTACAATGAGCAGTTCTTC.

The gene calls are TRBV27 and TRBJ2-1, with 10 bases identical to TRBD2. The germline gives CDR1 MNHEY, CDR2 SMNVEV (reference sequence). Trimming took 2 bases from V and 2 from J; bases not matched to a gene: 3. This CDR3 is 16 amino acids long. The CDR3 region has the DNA TGTGCCAGCAGTTTACTTCTAGCGGGAGCCTACAATGAGCAGTTCTTC. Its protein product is CASSLLLAGAYNEQFF.

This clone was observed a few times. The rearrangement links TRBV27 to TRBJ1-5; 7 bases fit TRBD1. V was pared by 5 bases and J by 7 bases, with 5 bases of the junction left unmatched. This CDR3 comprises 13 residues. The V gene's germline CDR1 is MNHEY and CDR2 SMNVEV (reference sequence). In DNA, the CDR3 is TGTGCCAGCAGTGTAGGGGGCAGGCAGCCCCAGCATTTT. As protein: CASSVGGRQPQHF.

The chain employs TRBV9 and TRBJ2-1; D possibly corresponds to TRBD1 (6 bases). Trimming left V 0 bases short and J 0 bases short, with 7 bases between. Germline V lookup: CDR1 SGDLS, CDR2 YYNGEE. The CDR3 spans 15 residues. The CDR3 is CASSVEGGSYNEQFF. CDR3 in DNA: TGTGCCAGCAGCGTAGAAGGGGGCTCCTACAATGAGCAGTTCTTC. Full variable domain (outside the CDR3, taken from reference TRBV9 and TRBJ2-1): DSGVTQTPKHLITATGQRVTLRCSPRSGDLSVYWYQQSLDQGLQFLIQYYNGEERAKGNILERFSAQQFPDLHSELNLSSLELGDSALYFCASSVEGGSYNEQFFGPGTRLTVL.

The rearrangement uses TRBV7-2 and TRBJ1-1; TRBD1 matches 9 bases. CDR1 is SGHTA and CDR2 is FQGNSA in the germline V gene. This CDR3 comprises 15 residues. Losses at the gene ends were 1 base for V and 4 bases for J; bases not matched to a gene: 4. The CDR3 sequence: CASSLVRQGVTEAFF. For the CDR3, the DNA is TGTGCCAGCAGCTTAGTACGACAGGGGGTCACTGAAGCTTTCTTT.